The T cell receptor (beta chain) described here comes from a study of shared clonotypes between healthy human individuals. Whole-study context: Plates per donor: three CD4 naive, three CD4 memory, two CD8 naive, one CD8 memory.

The study's findings and limits: Clonotypes that were shared across a few donors made up around 5.5% of naive CD4 clonotypes. Rarefaction indicated that sorted-subset sequencing remained incomplete although depth was large. What naive subsets generally showed was a larger estimated richness than memory subsets showed.

The length of the CDR3 is 16 residues. Germline assignment: CDR1 SGHRS and CDR2 YFSETQ. The V gene end was trimmed by 4 bases and the J gene end by 2 bases; junction bases not matched to a gene: 10. Generated by immunoSEQ multiplex PCR, the TCRdb table keeps only in-frame clones and is missing some. The repertoire includes millions of clones, 95% of them detected once, and 0.1% to 0.15% sits in the top ten. In regard to this clone: The antigen remains unidentified.

The chain combines TRBV5-1 with TRBJ2-7, with TRBD2 matching over 9 bases. The sample taken for sequencing was naive CD4+ T cells sorted from blood. Stated subset: CD45RA+ positively selected. The sequence came from a man aged 18 to 29 in good health. CDR3 sequence reads: CASSVSAGGTAYEQYF. The DNA for the CDR3 is TGCGCCAGCAGCGTATCAGCGGGAGGCACCGCCTACGAGCAGTACTTC.